The clone carrying this T cell receptor beta chain occurred a few times. CDR3 length equals 15 residues. With 6 bases clipped from V and 7 bases from J, the junction kept 14 bases outside the gene matches. The germline CDR1 and CDR2 sequences are MDHEN and SYDVKM. Each CDR3 protein gets one entry after TCRdb re-called the 5' RACE reads with MiXCR. The sample includes fewer than 250,000 distinct CDR3 sequences, about 7.5% seen only once; the top ten take less than 2.5%. The data were obtained in a study of identical twins. Separately, the same data were catalogued under a study of yellow fever vaccine responses in identical twins.

Sequencing input: memory (CD45RO+) T cells sorted from blood. The V and J genes are TRBV28 and TRBJ1-1, with 7 bases fitting TRBD1. This receptor was taken from a woman aged 18-29 years in good health. The CDR3 is CASSEKTGFKIEAFF. The CDR3, as DNA: TGTGCCAGCAGCGAAAAGACAGGGTTTAAGATTGAAGCTTTCTTT.